This TCR beta chain was sequenced during a study of blood T cell repertoires in COVID-19. Background on the study: Italy, Spain and the United States were the sources of the convalescent and acute COVID-19 samples. The cDNA or gDNA used as material had been derived from T cells, B-cell-depleted T cells, or PBMCs.

The J segment lost 4 bases and the V segment lost 5 bases, leaving 9 bases of the junction unmatched. The length of the CDR3 is 16 residues. Germline CDR1 and CDR2: LNHDA and SQIVND (reference sequence). Authors' methods: Amplification with reference gene primers provided the estimates of nucleated cell counts. Clones were sequenced by immunoSEQ multiplex PCR, and TCRdb holds only the in-frame ones, with some missing. That table furnishes V, J and clone size, whereas the DNA furnished D and trimming. The sample holds over 250,000 clones, approximately 90% seen once. The sequenced material came from peripheral blood. The V gene is TRBV19, the J gene TRBJ2-3, with 10 bases fitting TRBD2. The sequence was obtained from a woman aged 40 to 55 who had recovered from COVID-19. CDR3: CASSAASGRMADTQYF. The CDR3 DNA reads as TGTGCCAGTAGTGCGGCTAGCGGGAGAATGGCAGATACGCAGTATTTT. The full variable domain, in which reference TRBV19 and TRBJ2-3 provide the parts outside the CDR3, is DGGITQSPKYLFRKEGQNVTLSCEQNLNHDAMYWYRQDPGQGLRLIYYSQIVNDFQKGDIAEGYSVSREKKESFPLTVTSAQKNPTAFYLCASSAASGRMADTQYFGPGTRLTVL.